Shown below are 18 T cell receptor beta chains from a single sample sequenced in a study of identical twins. TCRdb passed the 5' RACE reads through MiXCR, listing each CDR3 protein once. The data show nearly 900,000 distinct CDR3 sequences, with 10% to 15% seen just once and under 2% held by the top ten. A further study also used this sample, focusing on yellow fever vaccine responses in identical twins.

The sample was PBMCs. The receptors were gathered from a young woman in good health.

This sequence joins TRBV6-6 and TRBJ2-1; D gene unclear. Germline values: CDR1 MNHNY, CDR2 SVGAGI (reference sequence). This CDR3 has 13 residues. V was pared by 7 bases and J by 8 bases, with 15 bases between. The CDR3 is CASIGEGRHEQFF. The DNA for the CDR3 is TGTGCCAGCATTGGGGAAGGGCGTCATGAGCAGTTCTTC.

This clonotype was found a few times. The J gene is TRBJ2-7, the V gene TRBV2, with a possible D match to TRBD2 (5 bases). V was cut by 9 bases and J by 5 bases, with 17 bases left in between. From germline, CDR1 is SNHLY and CDR2 FYNNEI. This CDR3 is built from 13 residues. The CDR3 here is CASQSDLGNEQYF. Here the CDR3 DNA reads TGTGCCAGTCAATCCGACCTCGGGAACGAGCAGTACTTC.

In its sample, this clonotype was seen a few times. The genes are TRBV7-2 and TRBJ2-2, with 7 bases lining up with TRBD2. Germline V gene sequence: CDR1 SGHTA, CDR2 FQGNSA. The CDR3 consists of 15 residues. Trimming removed 2 bases from V and 3 bases from J; junction bases left unmatched: 3. The CDR3 spells CASSLMGLYTGELFF. CDR3 DNA: TGTGCCAGCAGCTTAATGGGACTATACACCGGGGAGCTGTTTTTT.

The chain combines TRBV6-5 with TRBJ2-1; no clear D. Trimming shortened V by 2 bases and J by 0 bases, and 8 bases separated the two germline ends. The CDR3 is 15 residues long. Germline V gene sequence: CDR1 MNHEY, CDR2 SVGAGI. CDR3 region: CASSYRLSSYNEQFF. The CDR3 coding sequence is TGTGCCAGCAGTTACAGACTCAGCTCCTACAATGAGCAGTTCTTC.

V is TRBV7-6 and J is TRBJ2-3; tentative D call: TRBD2 (6 bases). The CDR3 contains 13 residues. V was pared by 1 base and J by 7 bases, with 9 bases between. The germline V gene encodes CDR1 SGHVS and CDR2 FNYEAQ. The CDR3 here is CASSLERVYTQYF. The CDR3 DNA reads TGTGCCAGCAGCTTAGAGCGGGTCTATACGCAGTATTTT.

This clonotype came up a few times. The rearrangement joins TRBV28 to TRBJ2-5; D might be TRBD1 or TRBD2, each matching 5 bases. Germline loops: CDR1 MDHEN, CDR2 SYDVKM. The CDR3 consists of 16 residues. Trimming took off 2 bases at V and 2 bases at J, with 15 bases between the two ends. The CDR3 protein is CASSLNGAGRQETQYF. The DNA for the CDR3 is TGTGCCAGCAGTTTAAACGGGGCAGGCCGACAAGAGACCCAGTACTTC.

This clonotype was counted a few times. V usage is TRBV7-3 and J usage is TRBJ2-2; possibly TRBD1 for D (8 bases). The CDR3 length is 16 residues. Trimming stripped 4 bases from V and 4 bases from J, with 16 bases between. Per the germline V gene, CDR1 is SGHTA and CDR2 is FQGTGA. CDR3 protein: CASSSGQGGVTGELFF. In DNA, the CDR3 is TGTGCCAGCAGCTCCGGACAGGGAGGGGTCACCGGGGAGCTGTTTTTT.

The chain combines TRBV20-1 with TRBJ2-1; 10 nucleotides line up with TRBD2. Germline V gene data show CDR1 as DFQATT and CDR2 as SNEGSKA (reference sequence). The CDR3 runs to 15 residues. The junction had 15 bases not matched to a gene; V was cut back by 6 bases and J by 10 bases. The CDR3: CSATREREGREEQFF. For the CDR3, the DNA is TGCAGTGCCACAAGGGAGCGGGAGGGCCGGGAGGAGCAGTTCTTC.

This chain joins TRBV7-8 and TRBJ2-3, with D possibly being TRBD1 (6 bases). V was cut by 1 base and J by 9 bases, with 14 bases left in between. The CDR3 runs to 14 residues. Germline V gives CDR1 SGHVS, CDR2 FQNEAQ. The CDR3 protein is CASSLDRVDRTQYF. The CDR3 region has the DNA TGTGCCAGCAGCTTAGACAGGGTAGATCGCACGCAGTATTTT. The full variable domain, rest sourced from reference TRBV7-8 and TRBJ2-3, is GAGVSQSPRYKVAKRGQDVALRCDPISGHVSLFWYQQALGQGPEFLTYFQNEAQLDKSGLPSDRFFAERPEGSVSTLKIQRTQQEDSAVYLCASSLDRVDRTQYFGPGTRLTVL.

This clonotype was found a few times. The rearrangement joins TRBV24-1 to TRBJ2-1, with no clear D. Deletions cut 1 base from V and 4 bases from J, with 7 bases between. The CDR3 runs 14 residues. Germline V lookup: CDR1 KGHDR, CDR2 SFDVKD. The CDR3 DNA follows: TGTGCCACCAGTGATTTAGGCCCTTACAATGAGCAGTTCTTC. Translating gives CATSDLGPYNEQFF.

This clonotype was observed at least ten times. The chain has TRBV12-3 or TRBV12-4 and TRBJ2-7; D remains ambiguous. The CDR3 is 13 amino acids. V lost 3 bases, J lost 2 bases, and 8 bases lay in between. CDR3 protein: CASSFGLPYEQYF. In nucleotides, the CDR3 is TGTGCCAGCAGTTTCGGGCTTCCCTACGAGCAGTACTTC.

The gene calls are TRBV28 and TRBJ1-2, with 7 nucleotides matching TRBD1. The trim removed 2 bases at V and 3 bases at J, leaving 12 bases unmatched. This CDR3 is 17 amino acids long. Germline CDR1 MDHEN, CDR2 SYDVKM. The CDR3 DNA reads TGTGCCAGCAGTTTAACGGATTGGGGAGACAGGGACTATGGCTACACCTTC. Protein: CASSLTDWGDRDYGYTF.

This clonotype was counted between two and nine times. J is TRBJ1-2 and V is TRBV3-1; D is undetermined. The CDR3 spans 12 residues. CDR1 and CDR2 from the germline V gene are LGHDT and YNNKEL (reference sequence). Deletions cut 4 bases from V and 8 bases from J, with 11 bases between. In nucleotides, the CDR3 is TGTGCCAGCAGCCGAGTTCACGAGGGCTACACCTTC. It is translated as CASSRVHEGYTF.

A few counts support this clonotype. V and J are TRBV5-1 and TRBJ1-5; tentative D call: TRBD1 (5 bases). This CDR3 contains 14 residues. From germline, CDR1 is SGHRS and CDR2 YFSETQ. Trimming took off 0 bases at V and 7 bases at J, with 11 bases between the two ends. This CDR3 is CASSLEPQGQPQHF. The CDR3 DNA reads TGCGCCAGCAGCTTGGAACCCCAGGGCCAGCCCCAGCATTTT.

The chain employs TRBV11-2 and TRBJ2-7; 11 nucleotides align to TRBD1. The CDR3 has 16 residues. Trimming at V came to 4 bases and at J to 4 bases, leaving 9 bases not matched to a gene. CDR1 is SGHAT, CDR2 FQNNGV, per germline. The CDR3 region is CASSSIRTGGYYEQYV. CDR3 sequence (DNA): TGTGCCAGCAGCTCCATCAGGACAGGGGGCTATTACGAGCAGTACGTC.

The chain joins TRBV2 to TRBJ1-1, with no clear D. Germline values: CDR1 SNHLY, CDR2 FYNNEI. The CDR3 spans 15 residues. V gave up 3 bases and J gave up 4 bases, with 15 bases separating them. The CDR3 coding sequence is TGTGCCAGCAGTGATAGGACCCAAGAGGGCACTGAAGCTTTCTTT. It is translated as CASSDRTQEGTEAFF.

The gene calls are TRBV19 and TRBJ2-1; D unclear. The CDR3 runs 16 residues. The germline V gene encodes CDR1 LNHDA and CDR2 SQIVND (reference sequence). The V end lost 5 bases, the J end lost 2 bases, and 16 bases lay between the germline ends. CDR3 DNA sequence: TGTGCCAGTAGTCCCCGGGCCCCCCAGACCTACAATGAGCAGTTCTTC. It is translated as CASSPRAPQTYNEQFF.

This clonotype was detected many times. The rearrangement uses TRBV5-1 and TRBJ2-1, with 9 bases identical to TRBD2. This CDR3 is 13 amino acids long. The trim removed 5 bases at V and 6 bases at J, leaving 3 bases unmatched. Per germline, CDR1 SGHRS and CDR2 YFSETQ. The CDR3 coding sequence is TGCGCCAGCAGTAGCGGGGGCTTCAATGAGCAGTTCTTC. This translates into CASSSGGFNEQFF. Full variable domain (outside the CDR3, taken from reference TRBV5-1 and TRBJ2-1): KAGVTQTPRYLIKTRGQQVTLSCSPISGHRSVSWYQQTPGQGLQFLFEYFSETQRNKGNFPGRFSGRQFSNSRSEMNVSTLELGDSALYLCASSSGGFNEQFFGPGTRLTVL.